This TCR beta chain was identified in a study of blood T cell repertoires in COVID-19. Turning to the study itself: COVID-19 samples collected from the United States, Italy and Spain covered acute and convalescent phases. PBMCs, B-cell-depleted T cells, or T cells provided the cDNA or gDNA that made up the material.

The junction had 2 bases not matched to a gene; V was cut back by 4 bases and J by 7 bases. There are 13 residues in the CDR3. Germline CDR1 reads SNHLY; CDR2 reads FYNNEI. Original methodology: Using reference gene primer amplification, nucleated cell counts were estimated. Sequencing used immunoSEQ multiplex PCR; TCRdb keeps in-frame clones, though not all of them. V and J calls and clone size are copied from that table; D and trimming were computed from the DNA. The table has some 130,000 clones, roughly three quarters seen once; the top ten hold approximately 2%. This sequence joins TRBV2 and TRBJ2-7; 12 nucleotides match TRBD2. The clonotype was recovered from a woman aged 70-85 years with acute or convalescent COVID-19. Sequencing was done on a sample of peripheral blood. The CDR3 DNA reads TGTGCCAGCAGTGGGACTAGCGGGAATGAGCAGTACTTC. Protein sequence: CASSGTSGNEQYF.